A selection of T cell receptor beta chains follows, all from one sample in a study of cytomegalovirus exposure and HLA in healthy donors. Profiling relied on immunoSEQ multiplex PCR, and the TCRdb table lists in-frame clones only, not all of them. The sample lists more than 85,000 clones, approximately 69% occurring once. Sequencing was performed on PBMCs. These receptors were taken from a man aged 25-40 years in good health and CMV-seronegative. CDR3s include the opening cysteine and the closing phenylalanine or tryptophan. A D gene is named only where the DNA matches it firmly. Size values are once, few and many counts, or a class for expanded clones, and some rows have none.

D gene | J gene | V gene | clone size | CDR3 DNA | CDR3 protein
NA | TRBJ2-3 | TRBV7-3 | few | TGTGCCAGCAGCTCCCCGAGTTCAGATACGCAGTATTTT | CASSSPSSDTQYF
TRBD2 | TRBJ2-1 | TRBV7-9 | few | TGTTCCAGCAGCTTTTCTAGCGGCTACAATGAGCAGTTCTTC | CSSSFSSGYNEQFF
NA | TRBJ1-3 | TRBV9 | NA | TGTGCCAGCAGCGTAGCTACGTGGGGAAACACCATATATTTT | CASSVATWGNTIYF
NA | TRBJ2-1 | TRBV6-5 | NA | TGTGCCAGCAGTGTAGGAAGACAGGTTGGGCATGAGCAGTTCTTC | CASSVGRQVGHEQFF
NA | TRBJ1-3 | TRBV28 | NA | TGTGCCAGCAGTACCCCAGGGGAGATGAACACCATATATTTT | CASSTPGEMNTIYF
NA | TRBJ1-5 | TRBV6-6 | NA | TGTGCCAGCAGCCCTACAGAACGCAATCAGCCCCAGCATTTT | CASSPTERNQPQHF
TRBD2 | TRBJ2-3 | TRBV19 | NA | TGTGCCAGTAGTCGCCGGGACTACAGCACAGATACGCAGTATTTT | CASSRRDYSTDTQYF
NA | TRBJ1-1 | TRBV5-5 | NA | TGTGCCAGCAGCTTCCGACAGAACACTGAAGCTTTCTTT | CASSFRQNTEAFF
NA | TRBJ2-7 | TRBV19 | NA | TGTGCCAGTAGTCTGAACCAGGGTTTGAACGAGCAGTACTTC | CASSLNQGLNEQYF
NA | TRBJ2-7 | TRBV5-6 | once | TGTGCCAGCAGCTCGAGGAGAGGGTCCTACGAGCAGTACTTC | CASSSRRGSYEQYF
NA | TRBJ2-3 | TRBV2 | NA | TGTGCCAGCAGGGAACTAGCTATAAAACCAAATACGCAGTATTTT | CASRELAIKPNTQYF
TRBD2 | TRBJ2-1 | TRBV7-2 | NA | TGTGCCAGCAGCCGACTAGCGGGAGTTCCCTCTACCTACAATGAGCAGTTCTTC | CASSRLAGVPSTYNEQFF
TRBD1 | TRBJ2-3 | TRBV5-4 | few | TGTGCCAGCAGAGACAGGGGGAGGGCGGATACGCAGTATTTT | CASRDRGRADTQYF
NA | TRBJ1-2 | TRBV5-1 | NA | TGCGCCAGCAGCTACCGGGGACATAACAACTATGGCTACACCTTC | CASSYRGHNNYGYTF
NA | TRBJ2-7 | TRBV19 | NA | TGTGCCAGTAGTATCAGTGACAGGACCTACGAGCAGTACTTC | CASSISDRTYEQYF
TRBD2 | TRBJ2-1 | TRBV12-5 | NA | TGTGCTAGTCGCATCGGCGGGAGCTCCTACAATGAGCAGTTCTTC | CASRIGGSSYNEQFF
NA | TRBJ1-1 | TRBV11-3 | NA | TGTGCCAGCAGCTCTCCCCAGGGGCCCGCTTTCTTT | CASSSPQGPAFF
NA | TRBJ1-3 | TRBV28 | few | TGTGCCAGCAGTTTTACAGGGTATTCTGGAAACACCATATATTTT | CASSFTGYSGNTIYF
NA | TRBJ2-1 | TRBV4-3 | NA | TGCGCCAGCAGCCCGTCGATCGGAGGCGGTGAGCAGTTCTTC | CASSPSIGGGEQFF
NA | TRBJ2-7 | TRBV7-6 | NA | TGTGCCAGCAGCTTACAGACAGGTTTTTCCTACGAGCAGTACTTC | CASSLQTGFSYEQYF
TRBD1 | TRBJ1-2 | TRBV14 | NA | TGTGCCAGCAGCCAACGAGACAGGGGTTCCTATGGCTACACCTTC | CASSQRDRGSYGYTF
TRBD1 | TRBJ2-5 | TRBV2 | NA | TGTGCCAGCAGCAGGACAGGGCGTTCTAAACAAGAGACCCAGTACTTC | CASSRTGRSKQETQYF
NA | TRBJ2-1 | TRBV5-4 | NA | TGTGCCAGCAGCTTGGCTAGCGCAAGCTCCTACAATGAGCAGTTCTTC | CASSLASASSYNEQFF
NA | TRBJ1-1 | TRBV4-3 | NA | TGCGCCAGCAGCCAAGATAGGGCAGGGCGGTCTGAAGCTTTCTTT | CASSQDRAGRSEAFF
NA | TRBJ1-5 | TRBV6-1 | NA | TGTGCCAGCAGTGAAGCGAATCTCGGGGGTCAGCCCCAGCATTTT | CASSEANLGGQPQHF
TRBD1 | TRBJ1-5 | TRBV19 | once | TGTGCCAGTACCCTGCGGACAGGGGATAGCAATCAGCCCCAGCATTTT | CASTLRTGDSNQPQHF
TRBD1 | TRBJ1-2 | TRBV19 | once | TGTGCCAGTAGTAACTTACAGGGGGCAGGCTATGGCTACACCTTC | CASSNLQGAGYGYTF
TRBD1 | TRBJ2-5 | TRBV4-3 | NA | TGCGCCAGCAGCCTAGGACAGGGCAAGACCCAGTACTTC | CASSLGQGKTQYF
NA | TRBJ1-5 | TRBV19 | few | TGTGCCAGTAGTAGGGACATCAATCAGCCCCAGCATTTT | CASSRDINQPQHF
NA | TRBJ2-7 | TRBV19 | NA | TGTGCCAGTAGTATAGCAGGGTCATACTCCTACGAGCAGTACTTC | CASSIAGSYSYEQYF
NA | TRBJ1-1 | TRBV28 | NA | TGTGCCAGCATCATCCCAGGATCCGGGAAAGCTTTCTTT | CASIIPGSGKAFF
TRBD1 | TRBJ1-4 | TRBV5-1 | NA | TGCGCCAGCAGCTATCGACAGGGGTCAACTAATGAAAAACTGTTTTTT | CASSYRQGSTNEKLFF
NA | TRBJ2-3 | TRBV4-3 | few | TGCGCCAGCAGGGGGGGGGCAGCAGATACGCAGTATTTT | CASRGGAADTQYF
NA | TRBJ1-1 | TRBV6-1 | NA | TGTGCCAGCCCCGACACCAACACTGAAGCTTTCTTT | CASPDTNTEAFF
NA | TRBJ2-4 | TRBV5-6 | NA | TGTGCCAGCAGCTTACAGGGTCGCGAAAACAGTCAGTACTTC | CASSLQGRENSQYF
TRBD1 | TRBJ1-5 | TRBV7-8 | NA | TGTGCCAGCAGCTTAGCGGGACAGGGGGCGACTCAGCCCCAGCATTTT | CASSLAGQGATQPQHF
NA | TRBJ2-7 | TRBV7-6 | NA | TGTGCCAGCAGCTTATCTTCAGTGAAATCGCACGAGCAGTACTTC | CASSLSSVKSHEQYF
TRBD2 | TRBJ2-5 | TRBV23-1 | NA | TGCGCCAGCAGTCAATCCCGCGGTAGCGGGGGGACCCAGTACTTC | CASSQSRGSGGTQYF
NA | TRBJ1-2 | TRBV15 | once | TGTGCCATCAGCAGAGCAGCGACAGGAGGCCTATATGGCTACACCTTC | CAISRAATGGLYGYTF
TRBD2 | TRBJ2-7 | TRBV4-3 | NA | TGCGCCAGCAGCCAAGACCCCAGGGGGCCTAGCGGGAGGAAAAACGAGCAGTACTTC | CASSQDPRGPSGRKNEQYF